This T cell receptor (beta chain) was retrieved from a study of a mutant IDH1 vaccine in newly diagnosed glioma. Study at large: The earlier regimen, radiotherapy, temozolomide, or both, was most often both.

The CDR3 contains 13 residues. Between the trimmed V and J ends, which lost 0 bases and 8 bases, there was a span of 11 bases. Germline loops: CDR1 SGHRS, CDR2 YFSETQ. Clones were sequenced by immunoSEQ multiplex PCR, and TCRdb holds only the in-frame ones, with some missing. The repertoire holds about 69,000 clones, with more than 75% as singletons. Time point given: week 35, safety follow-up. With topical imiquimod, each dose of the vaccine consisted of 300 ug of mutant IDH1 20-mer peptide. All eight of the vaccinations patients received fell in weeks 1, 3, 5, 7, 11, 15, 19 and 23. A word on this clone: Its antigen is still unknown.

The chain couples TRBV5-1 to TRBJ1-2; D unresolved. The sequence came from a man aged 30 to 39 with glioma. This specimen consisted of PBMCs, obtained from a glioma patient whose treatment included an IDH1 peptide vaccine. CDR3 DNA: TGCGCCAGCAGCTTGGGGGGATCTGGCGGCTACACCTTC. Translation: CASSLGGSGGYTF.